This T cell receptor (beta chain) originates from a study of cytomegalovirus exposure and HLA in healthy donors. The PCR ran on 60 Vbeta and 13 Jbeta primers. Assay: immunoSEQ multiplex PCR; the TCRdb copy retains only in-frame clones and omits some. The table includes around 94,000 clones, 75% to 80% detected once. Trimming removed 7 bases from V and 2 bases from J; junction bases left unmatched: 10. The CDR3 contains 16 residues. In germline, CDR1 is SGHVS, CDR2 FQNEAQ. This chain connects TRBV7-8 to TRBJ2-2; 7 bases map to TRBD1. The sample was PBMCs. The source of this sequence is a woman between 35 and 50 years old in good health and CMV-seropositive. CDR3 sequence (DNA): TGTGCCAGCACCAAGCCAGGGACAGTAAACACCGGGGAGCTGTTTTTT. The encoded protein is CASTKPGTVNTGELFF.